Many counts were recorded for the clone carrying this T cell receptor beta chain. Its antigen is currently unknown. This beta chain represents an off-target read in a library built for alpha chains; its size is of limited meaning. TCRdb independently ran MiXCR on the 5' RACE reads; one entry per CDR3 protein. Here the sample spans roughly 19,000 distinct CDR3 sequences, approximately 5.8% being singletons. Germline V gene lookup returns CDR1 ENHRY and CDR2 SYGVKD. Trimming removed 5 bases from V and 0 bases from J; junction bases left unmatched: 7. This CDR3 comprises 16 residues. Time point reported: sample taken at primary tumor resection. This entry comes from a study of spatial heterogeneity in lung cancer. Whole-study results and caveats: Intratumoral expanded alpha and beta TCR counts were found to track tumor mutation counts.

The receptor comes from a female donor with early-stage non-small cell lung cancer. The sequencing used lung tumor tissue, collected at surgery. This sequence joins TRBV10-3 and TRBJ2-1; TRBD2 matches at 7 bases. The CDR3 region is CAISSTSASSYNEQFF. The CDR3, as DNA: TGTGCCATCAGTTCTACTAGCGCCAGCTCCTACAATGAGCAGTTCTTC.